This T cell receptor (beta chain) was sequenced during a study of cytomegalovirus exposure and HLA in healthy donors. Study as a whole: Counted in an early data release were tens of millions of unique TCRs from HLA-typed donors.

Findings and limits, study-wide: Specific recognition of CMV antigens was confirmed in vitro for three chains (all CMV-associated). Earlier results showed most TCR beta V segments being productive about 87% or about 30% of the time. Within the data, a cluster of highly shared sequence variants was likely a sequencing artifact.

The PCR ran on 60 Vbeta and 13 Jbeta primers. Some clones are missing from TCRdb's copy, which holds only in-frame ones; the method was immunoSEQ multiplex PCR. This table has roughly 180,000 clones, around 84% appearing once. With respect to this clone: What it recognizes is unknown.

J gave up 7 bases and V 5 bases, and 11 bases lay outside the gene matches. Germline CDR1 reads MNHEY; CDR2 reads SMNVEV (reference sequence). The CDR3 is 14 residues long. The TCR was taken from a girl aged 2-15 years in good health and CMV-seropositive. This sequence joins TRBV27 and TRBJ2-7, with 7 positions matching TRBD1. The sample was PBMCs. CDR3 residues: CASSVYRGIGEQYF. DNA of the CDR3: TGTGCCAGCAGTGTCTACAGGGGTATAGGGGAGCAGTACTTC.